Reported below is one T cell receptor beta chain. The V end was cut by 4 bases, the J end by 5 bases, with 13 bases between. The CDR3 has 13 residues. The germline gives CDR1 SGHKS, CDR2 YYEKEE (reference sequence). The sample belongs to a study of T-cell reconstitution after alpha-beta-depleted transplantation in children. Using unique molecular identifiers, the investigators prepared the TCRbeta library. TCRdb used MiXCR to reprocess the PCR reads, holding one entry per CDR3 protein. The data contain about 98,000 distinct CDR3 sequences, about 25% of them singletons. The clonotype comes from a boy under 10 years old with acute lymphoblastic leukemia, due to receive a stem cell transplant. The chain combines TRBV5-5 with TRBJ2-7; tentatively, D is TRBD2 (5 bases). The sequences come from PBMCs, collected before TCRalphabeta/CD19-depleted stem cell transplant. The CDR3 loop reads CASSPRGYDEQYF. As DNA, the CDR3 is TGTGCCAGCAGCCCGCGCGGGTACGACGAGCAGTACTTC.